Listed here are 32 T cell receptor beta chains from one sample, sequenced in a study of T cell responses to AZD1222 COVID-19 vaccine. TCRdb's copy holds only in-frame clones and misses some; the assay was immunoSEQ multiplex PCR. The table has about 100,000 clones, 93% seen once. The starting material was peripheral blood, obtained on day 0 of AZD1222 vaccination. The receptor set was obtained from an adult in good health.

This chain links TRBV2 with TRBJ1-1, with D maybe TRBD1 (5 bases). Per germline, CDR1 SNHLY and CDR2 FYNNEI. V was cut by 6 bases and J by 7 bases, with 21 bases left in between. The CDR3 runs 15 residues. CDR3 sequence (DNA): TGTGCCAGCAGCGGAACCGGGGCGGCATCCGGTGAAGCTTTCTTT. It is translated as CASSGTGAASGEAFF.

In DNA, the CDR3 is TGCGCCAGCAGCAGGAGGGTTAGTTTACAAGACCGCTCCTACGAGCAGTACTTC. It yields the protein CASSRRVSLQDRSYEQYF. V gene TRBV5-1 combines with J gene TRBJ2-7; a possible D gene is TRBD2 (6 bases). V was pared by 4 bases and J by 0 bases, with 23 bases between. Germline assignment: CDR1 SGHRS and CDR2 YFSETQ. The CDR3 is 18 amino acids.

The CDR3 here is CASSTGTPAGGHEQYF. The CDR3 nucleotides read TGTGCCAGCAGCACCGGGACTCCCGCGGGTGGCCACGAGCAGTACTTC. V usage is TRBV5-4 and J usage is TRBJ2-7, with D perhaps matching TRBD2 (6 bases). Germline assignment: CDR1 SGHNT and CDR2 YYREEE (reference sequence). Trimming shortened V by 4 bases and J by 5 bases, and 22 bases separated the two germline ends. The CDR3 sequence is 16 residues long.

This chain connects TRBV12-3 or TRBV12-4 to TRBJ2-7; tentative D call: TRBD1 (6 bases). Between the trimmed V and J ends, which lost 5 bases and 5 bases, there was a span of 13 bases. The CDR3 consists of 13 residues. CDR3 sequence reads: CASSPNRDHEQYF. The CDR3 DNA sequence: TGTGCCAGCAGTCCAAACAGGGACCACGAGCAGTACTTC.

The chain has TRBV2 and TRBJ1-5; D is possibly TRBD1 (6 bases). V dropped 8 bases and J dropped 11 bases, with 13 bases sitting between them. The CDR3 length is 11 residues. CDR1 SNHLY and CDR2 FYNNEI come from the germline V gene. CDR3 sequence reads: CASGPEGAQHF. The DNA of the CDR3 is TGTGCCAGCGGGCCCGAGGGGGCCCAGCATTTT.

The rearrangement uses TRBV5-1 and TRBJ2-1; 10 bases match TRBD2. Trimming took 7 bases from V and 1 from J; bases not matched to a gene: 5. This CDR3 has 15 residues. Germline-derived CDR1 and CDR2 are SGHRS and YFSETQ. The chain's CDR3 is CASGNSGRSYNEQFF. The CDR3, as DNA: TGCGCCAGCGGTAATAGCGGGAGGTCCTACAATGAGCAGTTCTTC.

This rearrangement joins TRBV24-1 to TRBJ2-7; 9 bases agree with TRBD1. Losses at the gene ends were 2 bases for V and 7 bases for J; bases not matched to a gene: 8. Per germline, CDR1 KGHDR and CDR2 SFDVKD. The CDR3 has 15 amino acids. CDR3 loop: CATSDSGQGVMEQYF. CDR3 coding DNA: TGTGCCACCAGTGATTCGGGACAGGGTGTAATGGAGCAGTACTTC.

The rearrangement joins TRBV9 to TRBJ2-3; 8 nucleotides match TRBD2. V shed 3 bases and J 2 bases; nucleotides not matched to a gene: 8. Germline lookup yields CDR1 SGDLS and CDR2 YYNGEE. The CDR3 is 16 residues long. For the CDR3, the DNA is TGTGCCAGCAGCGAGAGAAGCGGGAGTGACACAGATACGCAGTATTTT. Encoded protein: CASSERSGSDTDTQYF. The variable domain in full, with the rest retrieved from reference TRBV9 and TRBJ2-3, is DSGVTQTPKHLITATGQRVTLRCSPRSGDLSVYWYQQSLDQGLQFLIQYYNGEERAKGNILERFSAQQFPDLHSELNLSSLELGDSALYFCASSERSGSDTDTQYFGPGTRLTVL.

This clone was found once. V gene TRBV7-2 combines with J gene TRBJ2-1, with 10 bases lining up with TRBD2. CDR1 is SGHTA, CDR2 FQGNSA, per germline. The CDR3 sequence is 15 residues long. V was clipped by 2 bases and J by 8 bases; unmatched bases: 6. The CDR3 is CASSLWTSGRDEQFF. CDR3 sequence (DNA): TGTGCCAGCAGCTTATGGACTAGCGGAAGGGATGAGCAGTTCTTC.

This clone appeared a single time. The chain is built from TRBV18 and TRBJ2-2; D is perhaps TRBD1 (5 bases). CDR3 length equals 13 residues. Germline V gene lookup returns CDR1 KGHSH and CDR2 LQKENI. Trimming cost V 3 bases and J 6 bases, with 8 bases left between them. CDR3 nucleotides: TGTGCCAGCTCACCTATGACAGCCGGGGAGCTGTTTTTT. This gives the protein CASSPMTAGELFF.

This sequence joins TRBV12-5 and TRBJ2-2; 7 positions match TRBD2. V dropped 3 bases and J dropped 5; count of bases not matched to a gene: 6. The CDR3 has 15 residues. Looked up from germline, CDR1 is LGHNT and CDR2 is FRNRAP. This chain's CDR3 is CASGFGGSSTGELFF. The CDR3, as DNA: TGTGCTAGTGGTTTCGGCGGGAGTAGTACCGGGGAGCTGTTTTTT.

The chain is built from TRBV11-3 and TRBJ2-6, with D unclear. V dropped 6 bases and J dropped 4 bases, with 10 bases sitting between them. Looked up from germline, CDR1 is SGHNT and CDR2 is YENEEA. The length of the CDR3 is 14 residues. CDR3 DNA sequence: TGTGCCAGCAGTAAAGAGACGGGGGCCAACGTCCTGACTTTC. It translates to CASSKETGANVLTF. Full variable domain (outside the CDR3, taken from reference TRBV11-3 and TRBJ2-6): EAGVVQSPRYKIIEKKQPVAFWCNPISGHNTLYWYLQNLGQGPELLIRYENEEAVDDSQLPKDRFSAERLKGVDSTLKIQPAELGDSAVYLCASSKETGANVLTFGAGSRLTVL.

This sequence joins TRBV30 and TRBJ2-6; no clear D. From germline, CDR1 is GTSNPN and CDR2 SVGIG (reference sequence). This CDR3 is built from 14 residues. Deletions cut 5 bases from V and 0 bases from J, with 8 bases between. CDR3 region: CAWELGSGANVLTF. Here the CDR3 DNA reads TGTGCCTGGGAATTGGGCTCTGGGGCCAACGTCCTGACTTTC.

CDR3 in amino acids: CASSPEGRGGEKLFF. CDR3 DNA sequence: TGTGCCAGCAGTCCAGAGGGCAGGGGGGGTGAAAAACTGTTTTTT. The genes are TRBV6-5 and TRBJ1-4, with 7 nucleotides matching TRBD1. This CDR3 spans 15 amino acids. V was pared by 5 bases and J by 7 bases, with 10 bases of the junction left unmatched. CDR1 MNHEY and CDR2 SVGAGI come from the germline V gene.

V is TRBV2 and J is TRBJ1-6; D is uncertain. V lost 1 base and J 10 bases, leaving 8 bases between the germline ends. Germline values: CDR1 SNHLY, CDR2 FYNNEI. There are 13 residues in the CDR3. The CDR3 here is CASSEDLGSPLHF. In nucleotides, the CDR3 is TGTGCCAGCAGTGAAGACCTGGGATCACCCCTCCACTTT.

The gene calls are TRBV7-9 and TRBJ2-1, with D tentatively TRBD2 (6 bases). CDR3 length equals 15 residues. The V gene lost 2 bases and the J gene lost 2 bases, with 10 bases spanning the gap. In germline, CDR1 is SEHNR, CDR2 FQNEAQ (reference sequence). CDR3 in amino acids: CASSLFLAPYNEQFF. CDR3 nucleotide sequence: TGTGCCAGCAGCTTATTTCTAGCGCCCTACAATGAGCAGTTCTTC.

This chain uses TRBV18 with TRBJ2-7, with D possibly matching TRBD2 (5 bases). The CDR3 is made up of 13 amino acids. Looked up from germline, CDR1 is KGHSH and CDR2 is LQKENI. V was shortened by 6 bases and J by 7 bases, with 16 bases between the two germline ends. The chain's CDR3 is CASSSHQAEEQYF. CDR3 sequence (DNA): TGTGCCAGCTCGTCCCATCAAGCGGAGGAGCAGTACTTC.

V and J are TRBV11-3 and TRBJ1-1; D unresolved. CDR1 SGHNT and CDR2 YENEEA come from the germline V gene. The CDR3 length is 15 residues. V lost 2 bases and J lost 0, with 10 bases in between. In DNA, the CDR3 is TGTGCCAGCAGCTTACTGAATGAAATGAACACTGAAGCTTTCTTT. Amino acids: CASSLLNEMNTEAFF.

The chain recombines TRBV6-1 with TRBJ1-2, with 8 bases matching TRBD1. The CDR3 has 16 residues. J was trimmed by 3 bases and V by 4 bases; bases with no gene match: 10. In germline, CDR1 is MNHNS, CDR2 SASEGT. The CDR3 region has the DNA TGTGCCAGCAGTGGGGTATCAGGGGGCCTGGACTATGGCTACACCTTC. It translates to CASSGVSGGLDYGYTF.

The chain joins TRBV7-8 to TRBJ2-3; D possibly matches TRBD1 or TRBD2 (5 bases each). The germline V gene encodes CDR1 SGHVS and CDR2 FQNEAQ. Trimming cost V 2 bases and J 4 bases, with 10 bases left between them. CDR3 length: 14 residues. The CDR3 DNA reads TGTGCCAGCAGCTTATTGGGGGACGCAGATACGCAGTATTTT. Translated: CASSLLGDADTQYF.

This sequence joins TRBV2 and TRBJ2-7; 10 nucleotides match TRBD1. This CDR3 has 13 amino acids. V shed 7 bases and J 7 bases; nucleotides not matched to a gene: 7. The germline CDR1 and CDR2 sequences are SNHLY and FYNNEI. CDR3 protein: CASKAWTGGEQYF. The CDR3 DNA sequence: TGTGCCAGCAAGGCATGGACAGGGGGAGAGCAGTACTTC.

The chain couples TRBV3-1 (or the pseudogene TRBV3-2) to TRBJ2-1; 14 bases are a match to TRBD2. Germline CDR1 and CDR2: LGHDT and YNNKEL (reference sequence). Trimming at V came to 3 bases and at J to 9 bases, leaving 7 bases not matched to a gene. The CDR3 sequence is 16 residues long. The CDR3 DNA is TGTGCCAGCAGCCAGACGGGACTAGCGGGAGTCGGTGAGCAGTTCTTC. Translation: CASSQTGLAGVGEQFF.

The rearrangement joins TRBV28 to TRBJ2-1, with D possibly being TRBD2 (7 bases). Germline V gives CDR1 MDHEN, CDR2 SYDVKM. Trimming took off 8 bases at V and 5 bases at J, with 19 bases between the two ends. The CDR3 consists of 15 residues. This CDR3 is CASASGGSGHNEQFF. CDR3 DNA sequence: TGTGCCAGCGCCTCGGGGGGCAGTGGGCACAATGAGCAGTTCTTC. The variable domain in full, completed from reference TRBV28 and TRBJ2-1, reads DVKVTQSSRYLVKRTGEKVFLECVQDMDHENMFWYRQDPGLGLRLIYFSYDVKMKEKGDIPEGYSVSREKKERFSLILESASTNQTSMYLCASASGGSGHNEQFFGPGTRLTVL.

The chain has TRBV11-3 and TRBJ1-3; the D is unclear. V lost 4 bases and J lost 4, with 11 bases in between. In germline, CDR1 is SGHNT, CDR2 YENEEA. The length of the CDR3 is 14 residues. CDR3 sequence reads: CASSSGFSGNTIYF. DNA of the CDR3: TGTGCCAGCAGCTCGGGGTTTTCCGGAAACACCATATATTTT.

The rearrangement joins TRBV19 to TRBJ1-2, with 7 bases aligning to TRBD1. CDR1 and CDR2 from the germline V gene are LNHDA and SQIVND (reference sequence). The CDR3 is made up of 13 amino acids. The J segment lost 7 bases and the V segment lost 5 bases, leaving 7 bases of the junction unmatched. CDR3 nucleotide sequence: TGTGCCAGTAGTCCGGGACAGAGCCTTGGCTACACCTTC. Amino acid sequence: CASSPGQSLGYTF.

This rearrangement joins TRBV7-9 to TRBJ1-2; weak D call: TRBD1 (6 bases). There are 14 residues in the CDR3. Germline V gives CDR1 SEHNR, CDR2 FQNEAQ (reference sequence). Trimming left V 4 bases short and J 2 bases short, with 11 bases between. CDR3 DNA sequence: TGTGCCAGCAGCTCTAGGGGGGGAAACTATGGCTACACCTTC. This translates into CASSSRGGNYGYTF.

The chain carries TRBV6-5 and TRBJ1-2; no definite D call. Germline V gene sequence: CDR1 MNHEY, CDR2 SVGAGI. Deletions cut 6 bases from V and 5 bases from J, with 10 bases between. The CDR3 is 12 amino acids. CDR3 sequence: CASSPGMYGYTF. The CDR3 DNA reads TGTGCCAGCAGCCCCGGGATGTATGGCTACACCTTC.

This chain uses TRBV7-9 with TRBJ1-2; D is unresolved. Between the trimmed V and J ends, which lost 5 bases and 3 bases, there was a span of 10 bases. This CDR3 has 13 amino acids. Germline CDR1 and CDR2: SEHNR and FQNEAQ (reference sequence). The CDR3 bases are TGTGCCAGCAGCCCCCCCGGCCACTATGGCTACACCTTC. Translated: CASSPPGHYGYTF.

The rearrangement links TRBV6-5 to TRBJ1-1, with D unresolved. V lost 10 bases to trimming and J lost 4 bases, with 13 bases between them. Germline V gene data show CDR1 as MNHEY and CDR2 as SVGAGI. The CDR3 runs 12 residues. This CDR3 reads CATYRGSTEAFF. The DNA of the CDR3 is TGTGCCACCTACAGAGGGAGCACTGAAGCTTTCTTT.

The CDR3 sequence: CASTWFGGPYNEQFF. CDR3 coding DNA: TGTGCCAGCACCTGGTTCGGAGGACCCTACAATGAGCAGTTCTTC. This chain links TRBV28 with TRBJ2-1, with D possibly matching TRBD2 (5 bases). V was trimmed by 7 bases and J by 2 bases, leaving 15 bases between them. CDR1 and CDR2 (germline): MDHEN, SYDVKM. The length of the CDR3 is 15 residues.

This clone has a handful of counts. The chain links TRBV21-1 to TRBJ1-3. TRBV21-1 is recorded as a pseudogene. The CDR3 runs 15 residues. CDR3 in DNA: TGTGCCAGCAGCACCGGCATCCAGTCTACCCCCACCATATATTTT. Protein: CASSTGIQSTPTIYF.

This chain joins TRBV29-1 and TRBJ2-5; the D gene is possibly TRBD1 (6 bases). V gave up 3 bases and J gave up 1 base, with 9 bases separating them. This CDR3 has 13 residues. The germline CDR1 and CDR2 sequences are SQVTM and ANQGSEA. In DNA, the CDR3 is TGCAGCGTTGACTTGGGGGCCCAAGAGACCCAGTACTTC. Its translation: CSVDLGAQETQYF.